This T cell receptor beta chain was identified in a study of blood T cell repertoires in COVID-19 (dated by TCRdb to about 2020). Concerning the study at large: Samples covering the acute and convalescent phases of COVID-19 were provided by collaborators in the United States, Italy and Spain. The repertoires were made available in a free public database intended to serve as a resource for research on the immune response to SARS-CoV-2. The samples were drawn from the first 160 participants of the ongoing ImmuneRACE study and from some 1,300 subjects provided by 6 global collaborators. The prospective study material was composed of cDNA or gDNA derived from T cells, B-cell-depleted T cells, or PBMCs. Nearly every sample came with metadata listing a de-identified subject ID, COVID-19 status, age in years and sex. Where available, HLA class I and class II types were obtained from metadata supplied by the sample provider rather than from assay-based typing. Deeply sampled blood TCRbeta repertoires from subjects exposed to, actively infected with, or recovered from COVID-19 were included in the dataset. Overall results and qualifications from the work: The quantity of clinical and demographic metadata differed by source and by participant and was supplied without curation.

Collaborating institutions collected whole blood in K2EDTA tubes following their own protocols. Collaborator samples were shipped for TCRbeta analysis as frozen whole blood, isolated PBMCs, or DNA extracted from either sample type. TCRbeta CDR3 regions were amplified from genomic DNA by means of the immunoSEQ Assay, a bias-controlled multiplex PCR. From the authors' description of their analysis: Within the assay, amplification of reference gene primers was used to estimate how many nucleated cells each sample contained. Sequence reads were collapsed and filtered to measure the absolute abundance of every unique TCRbeta CDR3 rearrangement. For each sample, productive Simpson clonality was calculated as the square root of Simpson's diversity index across productive rearrangements. In TCRdb, the immuneACCESS table is reduced to in-frame sequences with V and J assigned. These tables do not hold every clone; where another copy was compared, an unresolved V gene accounts for under half, and the others remain unexplained. V, J and clone size derive from that table, while D and trimming were established from the DNA sequence. The sample profile shows about 260,000 clones; roughly 87% of them were found once. The top ten clonotypes cover approximately 0.7% of the sample.

Taken from the germline V gene (reference sequence), the CDR1 and CDR2 loops are SGHNT and YYREEE. The CDR3 runs 14 amino acids, cysteine and phenylalanine included. The retained sequence is limited to the CDR3, 42 bases, with the frame set at the first base. V drops 5 bases and J drops 1 base, leaving 12 bases in between. A remark on this clone: Its antigen is currently not known. No clone much larger than this one lies a single base away; base qualities are absent.

This receptor was taken from a human donor in a cohort sampled during active COVID-19. Recombination linked TRBV5-4 to TRBJ1-1, and TRBD1 may be the D gene, going by 6 matching bases. The sequenced sample consisted of peripheral blood. The CDR3 reads as follows: CASRVDSRNTEAFF. The sequenced DNA is TGTGCCAGCAGGGTGGACAGCAGGAACACTGAAGCTTTCTTT.